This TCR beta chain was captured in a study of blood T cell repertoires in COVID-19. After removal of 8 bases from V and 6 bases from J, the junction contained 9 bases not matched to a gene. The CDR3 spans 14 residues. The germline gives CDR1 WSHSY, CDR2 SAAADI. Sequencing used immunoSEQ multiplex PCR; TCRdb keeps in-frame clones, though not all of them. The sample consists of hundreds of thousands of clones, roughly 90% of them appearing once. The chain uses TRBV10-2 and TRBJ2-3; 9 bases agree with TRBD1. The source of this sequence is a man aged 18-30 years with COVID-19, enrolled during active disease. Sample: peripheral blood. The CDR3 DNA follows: TGCGCCAGCGCCGCCGGGACAGGGATGGATACGCAGTATTTT. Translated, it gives CASAAGTGMDTQYF.